One T cell receptor (beta chain) is described in this entry. The antigen remains unidentified. CDR3 length: 14 residues. In germline, CDR1 is SQVTM, CDR2 ANQGSEA. The ends were cut back, 2 bases at V and 3 bases at J, with 14 bases in the middle. The study, taken as a whole, reports: Whole repertoires were not studied in the larger cohort, only one V-J beta rearrangement. Tumor Tregs overlapped most with tumor, then blood, naive CD4+ cells.

Each CDR3 protein is one row after TCRdb ran MiXCR on the 5' RACE reads. The sample shows some 7,900 distinct CDR3 sequences, about 50% of them seen only once. CD4+CD45RO+CD25- cells were isolated as memory CD4+ T cells. The chain employs TRBV29-1 and TRBJ2-7; D might be TRBD1 (6 bases). The source material was memory CD4+ T cells sorted from a lymph node. The subset denotes: memory CD4+ T cells, CD4+CD45RO+CD25-. This receptor was identified in a female donor with breast cancer. The CDR3 here is CSVEFQGLFYEQYF. In DNA form, the CDR3 reads TGCAGCGTTGAATTCCAGGGGTTGTTCTACGAGCAGTACTTC.